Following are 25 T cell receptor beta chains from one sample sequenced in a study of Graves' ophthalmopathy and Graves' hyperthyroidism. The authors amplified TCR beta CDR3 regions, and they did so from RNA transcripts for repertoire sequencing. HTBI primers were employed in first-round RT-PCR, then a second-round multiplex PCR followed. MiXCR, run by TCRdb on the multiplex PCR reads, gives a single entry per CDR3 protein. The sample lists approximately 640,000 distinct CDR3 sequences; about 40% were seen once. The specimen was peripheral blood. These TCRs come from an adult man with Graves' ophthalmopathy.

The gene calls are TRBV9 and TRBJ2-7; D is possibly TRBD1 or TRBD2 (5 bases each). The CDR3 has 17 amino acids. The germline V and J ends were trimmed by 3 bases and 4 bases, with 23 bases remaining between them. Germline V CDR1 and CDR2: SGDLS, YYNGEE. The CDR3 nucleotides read TGTGCCAGCAGCGCATCCGGGCCCCGGGGCGGACCGTACGAGCAGTACTTC. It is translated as CASSASGPRGGPYEQYF.

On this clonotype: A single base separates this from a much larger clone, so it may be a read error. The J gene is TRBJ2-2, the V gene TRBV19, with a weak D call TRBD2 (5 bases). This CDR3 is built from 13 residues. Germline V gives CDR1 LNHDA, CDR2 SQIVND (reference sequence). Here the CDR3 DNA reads TGTGCCAGTAGTATGTCTCCCACCGGGGAGCCGTTTTTT. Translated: CASSMSPTGEPFF.

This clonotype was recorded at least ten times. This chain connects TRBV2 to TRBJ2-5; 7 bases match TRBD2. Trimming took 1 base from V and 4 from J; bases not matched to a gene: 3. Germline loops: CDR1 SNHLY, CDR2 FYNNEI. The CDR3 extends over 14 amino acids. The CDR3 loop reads CASSEETGGETQYF. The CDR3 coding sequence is TGTGCCAGCAGTGAAGAGACGGGAGGAGAGACCCAGTACTTC.

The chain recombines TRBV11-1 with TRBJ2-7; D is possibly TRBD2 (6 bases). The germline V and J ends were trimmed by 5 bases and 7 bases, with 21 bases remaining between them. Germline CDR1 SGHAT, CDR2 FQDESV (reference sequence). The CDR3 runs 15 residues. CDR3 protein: CASSRDSSGPREQYF. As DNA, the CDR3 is TGTGCCAGCAGCAGGGACTCTTCGGGCCCGCGGGAGCAGTACTTC.

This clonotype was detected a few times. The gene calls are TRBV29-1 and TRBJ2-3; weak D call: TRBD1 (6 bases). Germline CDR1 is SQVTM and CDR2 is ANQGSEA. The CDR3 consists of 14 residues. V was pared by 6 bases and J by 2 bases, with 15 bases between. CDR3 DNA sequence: TGCAGCGTCCTCGACAGGAGTACCACAGATACGCAGTATTTT. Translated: CSVLDRSTTDTQYF.

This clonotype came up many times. CDR3 coding DNA: TGTGCCAGCAGCTCTGACCCGGGACAGGGCGGAGGCTACACCTTC. This sequence encodes CASSSDPGQGGGYTF. J is TRBJ1-2 and V is TRBV7-9, with TRBD1 matching 9 bases. Germline lookup yields CDR1 SEHNR and CDR2 FQNEAQ (reference sequence). This CDR3 is built from 15 residues. Trimming removed 4 bases from V and 8 bases from J; junction bases left unmatched: 11.

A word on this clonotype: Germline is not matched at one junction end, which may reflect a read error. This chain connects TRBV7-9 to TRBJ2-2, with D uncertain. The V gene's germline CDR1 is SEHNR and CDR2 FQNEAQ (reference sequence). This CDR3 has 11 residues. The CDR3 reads CTSRGTGELFF. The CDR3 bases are TGTACCAGCAGAGGAACCGGGGAGCTGTTTTTT.

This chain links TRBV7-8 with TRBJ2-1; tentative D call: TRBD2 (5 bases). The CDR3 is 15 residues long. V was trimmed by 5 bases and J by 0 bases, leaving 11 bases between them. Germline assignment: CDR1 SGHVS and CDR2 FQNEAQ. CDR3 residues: CASSTNRDSYNEQFF. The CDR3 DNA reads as TGTGCCAGCAGCACCAATCGGGACTCCTACAATGAGCAGTTCTTC.

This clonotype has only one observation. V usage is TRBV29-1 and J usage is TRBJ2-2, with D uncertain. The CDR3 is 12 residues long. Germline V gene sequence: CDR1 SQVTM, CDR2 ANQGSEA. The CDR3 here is CSPQGPTGELFF. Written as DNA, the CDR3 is TGCAGTCCTCAAGGGCCCACCGGGGAGCTGTTTTTT.

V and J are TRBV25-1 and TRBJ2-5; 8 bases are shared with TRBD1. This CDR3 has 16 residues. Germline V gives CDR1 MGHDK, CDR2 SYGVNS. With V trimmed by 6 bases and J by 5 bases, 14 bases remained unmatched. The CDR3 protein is CASSQGAGPKGETQYF. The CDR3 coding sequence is TGTGCCAGCAGCCAGGGGGCGGGCCCCAAGGGCGAGACCCAGTACTTC.

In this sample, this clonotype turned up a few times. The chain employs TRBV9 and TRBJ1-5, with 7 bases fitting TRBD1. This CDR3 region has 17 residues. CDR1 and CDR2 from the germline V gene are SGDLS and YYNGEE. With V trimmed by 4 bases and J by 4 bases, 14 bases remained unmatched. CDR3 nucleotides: TGTGCCAGCAGCCACAAAAAGACAGGGTGGGCGAATCAGCCCCAGCATTTT. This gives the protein CASSHKKTGWANQPQHF. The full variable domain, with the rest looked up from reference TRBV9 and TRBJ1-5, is DSGVTQTPKHLITATGQRVTLRCSPRSGDLSVYWYQQSLDQGLQFLIQYYNGEERAKGNILERFSAQQFPDLHSELNLSSLELGDSALYFCASSHKKTGWANQPQHFGDGTRLSIL.

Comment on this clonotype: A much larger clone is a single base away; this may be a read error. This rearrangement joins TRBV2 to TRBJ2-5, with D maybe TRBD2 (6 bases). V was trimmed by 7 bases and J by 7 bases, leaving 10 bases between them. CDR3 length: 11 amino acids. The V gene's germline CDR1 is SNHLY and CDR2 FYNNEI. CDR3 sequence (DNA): TGTGCCAGCACGAGTAGCGGGACCCAGTACTTC. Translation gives CASTSSGTQYF.

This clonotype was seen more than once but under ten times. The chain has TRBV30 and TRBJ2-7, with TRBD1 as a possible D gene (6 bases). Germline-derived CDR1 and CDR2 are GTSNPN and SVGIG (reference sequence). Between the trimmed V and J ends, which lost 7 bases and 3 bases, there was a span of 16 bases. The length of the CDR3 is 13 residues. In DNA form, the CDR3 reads TGTGCCTCACGGGACAACGCCTTCTACGAGCAGTACTTC. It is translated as CASRDNAFYEQYF.

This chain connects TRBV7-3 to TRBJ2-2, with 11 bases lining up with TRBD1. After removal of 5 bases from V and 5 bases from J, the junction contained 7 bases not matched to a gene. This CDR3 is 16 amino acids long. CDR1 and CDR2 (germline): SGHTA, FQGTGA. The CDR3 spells CASSETDRGRTGELFF. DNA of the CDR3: TGTGCCAGCAGCGAGACGGACAGGGGGCGTACCGGGGAGCTGTTTTTT.

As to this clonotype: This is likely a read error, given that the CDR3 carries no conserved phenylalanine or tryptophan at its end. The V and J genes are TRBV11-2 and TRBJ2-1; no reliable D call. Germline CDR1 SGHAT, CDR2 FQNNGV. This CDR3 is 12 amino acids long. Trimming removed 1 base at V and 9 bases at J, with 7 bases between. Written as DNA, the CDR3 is TGTGCCAGCAGCTTAGGGGCGAGTGAGCAGTTCGTC. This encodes CASSLGASEQFV.

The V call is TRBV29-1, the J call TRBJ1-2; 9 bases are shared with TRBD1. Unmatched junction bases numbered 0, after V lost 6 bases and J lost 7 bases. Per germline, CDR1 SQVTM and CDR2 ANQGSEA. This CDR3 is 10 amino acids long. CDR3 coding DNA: TGCAGCGTGGACAGGGGTGGCTACACCTTC. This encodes CSVDRGGYTF.

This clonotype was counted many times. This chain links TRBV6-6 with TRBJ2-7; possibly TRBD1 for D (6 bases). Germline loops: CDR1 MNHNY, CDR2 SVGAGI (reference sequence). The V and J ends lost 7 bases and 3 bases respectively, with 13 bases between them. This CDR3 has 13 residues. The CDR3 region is CASTGQQYYEQYF. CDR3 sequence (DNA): TGTGCCAGCACCGGACAGCAGTACTACGAGCAGTACTTC.

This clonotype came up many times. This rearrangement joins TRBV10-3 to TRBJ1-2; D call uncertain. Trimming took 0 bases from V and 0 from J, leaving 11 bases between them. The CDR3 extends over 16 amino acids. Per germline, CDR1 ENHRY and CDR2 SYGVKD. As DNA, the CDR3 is TGTGCCATCAGTGAGTCGGCGGCTTCCTCTAACTATGGCTACACCTTC. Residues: CAISESAASSNYGYTF.

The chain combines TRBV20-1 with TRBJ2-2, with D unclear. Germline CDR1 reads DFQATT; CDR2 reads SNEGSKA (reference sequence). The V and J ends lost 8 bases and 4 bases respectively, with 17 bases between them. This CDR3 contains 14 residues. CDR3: CSNKQPRGTGELFF. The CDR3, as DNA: TGCAGTAATAAACAGCCGCGAGGCACCGGGGAGCTGTTTTTT.

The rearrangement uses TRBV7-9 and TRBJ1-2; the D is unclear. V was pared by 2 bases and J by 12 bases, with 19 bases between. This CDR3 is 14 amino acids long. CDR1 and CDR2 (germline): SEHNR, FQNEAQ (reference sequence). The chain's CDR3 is CASSLISISMGNTF. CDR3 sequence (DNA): TGTGCCAGCAGCTTAATCTCGATTAGCATGGGAAACACCTTC.

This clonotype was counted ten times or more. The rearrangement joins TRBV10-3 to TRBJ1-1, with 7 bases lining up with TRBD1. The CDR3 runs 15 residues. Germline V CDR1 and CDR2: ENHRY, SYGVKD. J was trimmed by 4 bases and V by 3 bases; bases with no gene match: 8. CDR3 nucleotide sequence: TGTGCCATCAGTGAAAAGAGGGGGCGAGGCACTGAAGCTTTCTTT. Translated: CAISEKRGRGTEAFF.

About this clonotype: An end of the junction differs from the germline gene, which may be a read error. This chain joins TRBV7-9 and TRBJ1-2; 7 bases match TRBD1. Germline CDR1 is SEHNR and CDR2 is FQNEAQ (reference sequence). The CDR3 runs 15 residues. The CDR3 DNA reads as TGTGCCGGCAGCTTAGTAAGAGGGGGCGACTATGGCTACACCTTC. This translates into CAGSLVRGGDYGYTF. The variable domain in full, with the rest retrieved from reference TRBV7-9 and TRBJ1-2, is DTGVSQNPRHKITKRGQNVTFRCDPISEHNRLYWYRQTLGQGPEFLTYFQNEAQLEKSRLLSDRFSAERPKGSFSTLEIQRTEQGDSAMYLCAGSLVRGGDYGYTFGSGTRLTVV.

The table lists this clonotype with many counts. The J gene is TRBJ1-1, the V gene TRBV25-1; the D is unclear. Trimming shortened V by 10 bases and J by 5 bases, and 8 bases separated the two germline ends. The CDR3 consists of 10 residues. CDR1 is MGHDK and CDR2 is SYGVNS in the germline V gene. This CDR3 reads CATPPTEAFF. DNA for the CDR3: TGTGCCACCCCGCCTACTGAAGCTTTCTTT. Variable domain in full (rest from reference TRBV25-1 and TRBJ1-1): EADIYQTPRYLVIGTGKKITLECSQTMGHDKMYWYQQDPGMELHLIHYSYGVNSTEKGDLSSESTVSRIRTEHFPLTLESARPSHTSQYLCATPPTEAFFGQGTRLTVV.

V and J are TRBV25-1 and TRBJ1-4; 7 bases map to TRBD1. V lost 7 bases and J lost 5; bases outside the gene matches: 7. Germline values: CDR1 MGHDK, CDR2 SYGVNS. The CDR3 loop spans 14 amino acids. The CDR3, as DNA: TGTGCCAGCAACAGGGGATGGCTGAATGAAAAACTGTTTTTT. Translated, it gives CASNRGWLNEKLFF.

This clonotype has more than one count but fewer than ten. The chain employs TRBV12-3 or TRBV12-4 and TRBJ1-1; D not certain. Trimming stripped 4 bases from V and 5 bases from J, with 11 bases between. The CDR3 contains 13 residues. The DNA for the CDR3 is TGTGCCAGCAGTTACTCGAGTAGGACTGAAGCTTTCTTT. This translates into CASSYSSRTEAFF.